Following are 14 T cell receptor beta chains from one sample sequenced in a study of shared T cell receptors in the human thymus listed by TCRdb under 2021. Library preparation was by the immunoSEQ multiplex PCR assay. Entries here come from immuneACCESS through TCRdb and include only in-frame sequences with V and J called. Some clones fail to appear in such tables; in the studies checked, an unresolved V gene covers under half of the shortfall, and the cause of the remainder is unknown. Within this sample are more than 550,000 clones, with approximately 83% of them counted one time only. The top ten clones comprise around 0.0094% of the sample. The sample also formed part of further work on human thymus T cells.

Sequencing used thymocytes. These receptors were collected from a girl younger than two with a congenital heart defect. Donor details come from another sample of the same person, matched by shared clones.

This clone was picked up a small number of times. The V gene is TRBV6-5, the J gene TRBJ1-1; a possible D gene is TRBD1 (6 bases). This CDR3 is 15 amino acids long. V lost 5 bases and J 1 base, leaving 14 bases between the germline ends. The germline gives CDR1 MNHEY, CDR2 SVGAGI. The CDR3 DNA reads TGTGCCAGCAGTACTACAGGGAAACGGAACACTGAAGCTTTCTTT. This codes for CASSTTGKRNTEAFF.

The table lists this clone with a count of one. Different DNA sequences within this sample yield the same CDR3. The CDR3, as DNA: TGTGCCAGCAGGGGCACTGAAGCTTTCTTT. It yields the protein CASRGTEAFF. V is TRBV19 and J is TRBJ1-1; maybe TRBD1 (6 bases). V lost 9 bases and J lost 4, with 6 bases in between. The germline V gene encodes CDR1 LNHDA and CDR2 SQIVND (reference sequence). The CDR3 sequence is 10 residues long.

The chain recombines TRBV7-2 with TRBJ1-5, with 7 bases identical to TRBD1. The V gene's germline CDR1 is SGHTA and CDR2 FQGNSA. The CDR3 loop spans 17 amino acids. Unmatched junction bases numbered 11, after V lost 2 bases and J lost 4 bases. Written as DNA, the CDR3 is TGTGCCAGCAGCTTACAACACGCCGGGACAGATAATCAGCCCCAGCATTTT. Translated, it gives CASSLQHAGTDNQPQHF.

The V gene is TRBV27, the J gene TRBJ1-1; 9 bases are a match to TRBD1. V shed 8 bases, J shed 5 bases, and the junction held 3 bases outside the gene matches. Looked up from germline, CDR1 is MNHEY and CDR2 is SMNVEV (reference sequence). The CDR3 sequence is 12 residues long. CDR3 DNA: TGTGCCAGCCTCGACAGGGGGACTGAAGCTTTCTTT. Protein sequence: CASLDRGTEAFF.

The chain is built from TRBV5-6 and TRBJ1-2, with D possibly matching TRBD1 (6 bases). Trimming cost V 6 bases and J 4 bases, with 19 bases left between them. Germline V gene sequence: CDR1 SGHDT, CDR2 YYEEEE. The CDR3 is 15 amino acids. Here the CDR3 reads CASNEKRGLTYGYTF. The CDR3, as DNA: TGTGCCAGCAACGAAAAGCGGGGGCTCACCTATGGCTACACCTTC.

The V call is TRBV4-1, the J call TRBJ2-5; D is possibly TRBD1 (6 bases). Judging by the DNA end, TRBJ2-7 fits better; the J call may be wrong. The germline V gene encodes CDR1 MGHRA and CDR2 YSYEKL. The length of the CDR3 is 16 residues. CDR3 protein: CASSGNRVLSSYEQYF. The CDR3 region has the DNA TGCGCCAGCAGCGGAAACAGGGTGCTCTCCTCCTACGAGCAGTACTTC.

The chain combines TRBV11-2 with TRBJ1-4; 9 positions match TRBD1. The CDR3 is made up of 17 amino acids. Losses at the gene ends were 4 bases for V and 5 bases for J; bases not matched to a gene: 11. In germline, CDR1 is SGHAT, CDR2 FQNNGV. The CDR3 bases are TGTGCCAGCAGCTCACCGATGACCGGGACAGGGAATGAAAAACTGTTTTTT. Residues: CASSSPMTGTGNEKLFF.

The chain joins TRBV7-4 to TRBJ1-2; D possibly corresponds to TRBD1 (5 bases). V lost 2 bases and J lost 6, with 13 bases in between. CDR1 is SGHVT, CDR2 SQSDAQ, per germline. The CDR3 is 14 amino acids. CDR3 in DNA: TGTGCCAGCAGCTTATGGGCAGGGTTTAATGGCTACACCTTC. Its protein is CASSLWAGFNGYTF.

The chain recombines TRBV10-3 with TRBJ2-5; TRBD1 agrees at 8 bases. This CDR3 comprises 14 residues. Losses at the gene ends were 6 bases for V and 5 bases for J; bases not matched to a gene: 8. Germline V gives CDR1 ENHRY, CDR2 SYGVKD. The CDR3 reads CAISKTGERETQYF. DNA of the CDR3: TGTGCCATCAGCAAGACAGGGGAGAGGGAGACCCAGTACTTC.

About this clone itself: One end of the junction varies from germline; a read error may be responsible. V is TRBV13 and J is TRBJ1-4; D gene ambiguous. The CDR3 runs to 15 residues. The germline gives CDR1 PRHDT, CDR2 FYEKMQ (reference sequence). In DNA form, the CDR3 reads TGTGCCGGCAGCTTAGGCGGGGTAACTAATGAAAAACTGTTTTTT. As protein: CAGSLGGVTNEKLFF.

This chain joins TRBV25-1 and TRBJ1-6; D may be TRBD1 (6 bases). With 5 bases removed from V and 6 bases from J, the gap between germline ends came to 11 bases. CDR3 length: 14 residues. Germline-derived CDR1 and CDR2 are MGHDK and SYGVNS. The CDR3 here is CASSTDRINSPLHF. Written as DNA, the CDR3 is TGTGCCAGCAGTACCGACAGGATTAATTCACCCCTCCACTTT.

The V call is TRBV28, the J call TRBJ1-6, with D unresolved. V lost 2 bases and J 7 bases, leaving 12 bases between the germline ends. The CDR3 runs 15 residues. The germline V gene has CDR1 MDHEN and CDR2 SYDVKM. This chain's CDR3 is CASSLLAGRNSPLHF. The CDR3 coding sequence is TGTGCCAGCAGTTTACTCGCAGGAAGAAATTCACCCCTCCACTTT.

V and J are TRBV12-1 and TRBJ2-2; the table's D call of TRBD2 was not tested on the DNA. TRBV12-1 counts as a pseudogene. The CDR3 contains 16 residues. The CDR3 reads CASSYPSGGATGELFF. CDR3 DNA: TGTGCCAGCAGCTACCCTAGCGGGGGGGCGACCGGGGAGCTGTTTTTT.

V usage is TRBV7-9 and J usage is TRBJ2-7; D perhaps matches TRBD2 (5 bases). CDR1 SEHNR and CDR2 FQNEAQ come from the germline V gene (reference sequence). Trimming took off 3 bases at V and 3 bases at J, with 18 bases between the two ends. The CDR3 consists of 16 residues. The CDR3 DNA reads TGTGCCAGCAGCTTCTCCTTGGGATCCGGGGTCTACGAGCAGTACTTC. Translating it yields CASSFSLGSGVYEQYF.